The rows below give T cell receptor beta chains drawn from one sample of a study of early T cells in non-severe SARS-CoV-2 infection. TCRdb re-called the 5' RACE reads through MiXCR, storing one row per CDR3 protein. This table holds about 32,000 distinct CDR3 sequences, around 3.9% found once. Material: whole blood. The source of these receptors is an adult who was a healthcare worker with PCR-confirmed SARS-CoV-2 infection or an uninfected control (not recorded which). Both conserved end residues are part of each CDR3. D genes are given only for firm matches. Clone sizes are shown as once, few, many or a size class.

CASSQEVGEQFF	TRBV3-1	TRBJ2-1	many	.
CAISDRGGNSPLHF	TRBV10-3	TRBJ1-6	many	TRBD1
CASRPNSEWGEQYF	TRBV6-5	TRBJ2-7	many	.
CASSLRDSAYEQYF	TRBV11-3	TRBJ2-7	many	TRBD1
CVSQGQGVAEAFF	TRBV29-1	TRBJ1-1	many	TRBD1
CASSGGLPPYEQYF	TRBV6-1	TRBJ2-7	many	.
CSAQRGTEAFF	TRBV20-1	TRBJ1-1	many	.
CASVGLAGASSYNEQFF	TRBV10-2	TRBJ2-1	many	TRBD2
CSVYGHLGTEAFF	TRBV29-1	TRBJ1-1	many	.
CASSYSHTGLAGGPSTDTQYF	TRBV6-5	TRBJ2-3	many	TRBD2